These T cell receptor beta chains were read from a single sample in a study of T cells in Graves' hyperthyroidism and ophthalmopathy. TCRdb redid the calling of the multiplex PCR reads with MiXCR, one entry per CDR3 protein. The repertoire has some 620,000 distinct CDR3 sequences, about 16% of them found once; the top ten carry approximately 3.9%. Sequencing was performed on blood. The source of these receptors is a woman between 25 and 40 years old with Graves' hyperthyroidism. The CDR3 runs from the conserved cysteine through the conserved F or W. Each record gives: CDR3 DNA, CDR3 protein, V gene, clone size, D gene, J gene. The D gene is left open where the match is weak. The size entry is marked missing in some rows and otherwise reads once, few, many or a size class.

DNA: TGTGCCAGCAGCTTCTATGGCGGGAACGAGCAGTACTTC
CDR3: CASSFYGGNEQYF
V: TRBV7-2
size: few
D: -
J: TRBJ2-7

DNA: TGTGCCAGCAGCGGGGCGGGACAGGTTAGCAATCAGCCCCAGCATTTT
CDR3: CASSGAGQVSNQPQHF
V: TRBV7-9
size: few
D: TRBD1
J: TRBJ1-5

DNA: TGCGCCAGCAGCCAAGGATTCGGGGCAGGGTACCAAGAGACCCAGTACTTC
CDR3: CASSQGFGAGYQETQYF
V: TRBV5-1
size: -
D: -
J: TRBJ2-5

DNA: TGCGCCAGCAGCTCGCGACTAGCGGGAGTGTACGAGCAGTACTTC
CDR3: CASSSRLAGVYEQYF
V: TRBV5-1
size: -
D: TRBD2
J: TRBJ2-7

DNA: TGTGCCAGCACAGCAGGACCTCGCGGCTACACCTTC
CDR3: CASTAGPRGYTF
V: TRBV6-2/TRBV6-3
size: few
D: -
J: TRBJ1-2

DNA: TGTGCCACCAGTACGCTAGCGGGAGGTTCTGGGGAGCTGTTTTTT
CDR3: CATSTLAGGSGELFF
V: TRBV24-1
size: few
D: TRBD2
J: TRBJ2-2

DNA: TGTGCCAGCTCACCACCGGGTATTGAGACCCAGCACTTC
CDR3: CASSPPGIETQHF
V: TRBV18
size: -
D: -
J: TRBJ2-5

DNA: TGTGCCAGCAGCCACGACAGGGTCAACACAGATACGCAGTATTTT
CDR3: CASSHDRVNTDTQYF
V: TRBV4-2
size: -
D: TRBD1
J: TRBJ2-3

DNA: TGCAGCGTAGTCGACAGTACCTACGAGCAGTACTTC
CDR3: CSVVDSTYEQYF
V: TRBV29-1
size: -
D: -
J: TRBJ2-7

DNA: TGTGCCAGCAGCTCACCTCCCGGACAGGACCTCTATGGCTACACCTTC
CDR3: CASSSPPGQDLYGYTF
V: TRBV6-2/TRBV6-3
size: many
D: TRBD1
J: TRBJ1-2

DNA: TGTGCCAGCAGCATCGGGACTGCCTCCTACGAGCAGTACTTC
CDR3: CASSIGTASYEQYF
V: TRBV6-1
size: many
D: -
J: TRBJ2-7

DNA: TGTGCCAGCAGTCGACAGGAGAGCACAGATACGCAGTATTTT
CDR3: CASSRQESTDTQYF
V: TRBV28
size: many
D: -
J: TRBJ2-3

DNA: TGTGCTAGCAGCCCGATCAGGGGGTCCGGGGAGCTGTTTTTT
CDR3: CASSPIRGSGELFF
V: TRBV7-7
size: few
D: TRBD1
J: TRBJ2-2

DNA: TGTGCCAACGCTCAGGACAGGGTCCAAGAGACCCAGTACTTC
CDR3: CANAQDRVQETQYF
V: TRBV2
size: many
D: TRBD1
J: TRBJ2-5

DNA: TGCAGTGCTAGTTCGGCCGGGAGGTATGGCTACACCTTC
CDR3: CSASSAGRYGYTF
V: TRBV20-1
size: many
D: -
J: TRBJ1-2

DNA: TGCAGTGCCCCCGTCCAAGTCGCTACGGGGGAGCAGTACTTC
CDR3: CSAPVQVATGEQYF
V: TRBV20-1
size: -
D: -
J: TRBJ2-7

DNA: TGTGCCAGCAGCTCCTATGAAGGTCTCGATGAGCAGTTCTTC
CDR3: CASSSYEGLDEQFF
V: TRBV7-3
size: -
D: -
J: TRBJ2-1

DNA: TGCAGTGCCCTGACTAGCGGGAGAAGAGAGCAGTACTTC
CDR3: CSALTSGRREQYF
V: TRBV20-1
size: few
D: TRBD2
J: TRBJ2-5

DNA: TGTGCCAGCAGTTTCCTTCAGGGAGGGGACACTGAAGCTTTCTTT
CDR3: CASSFLQGGDTEAFF
V: TRBV27
size: -
D: -
J: TRBJ1-1

DNA: TGTGCCAGCAGTGTACAAGCGTACGATACGCAGTATTTT
CDR3: CASSVQAYDTQYF
V: TRBV6-1
size: many
D: -
J: TRBJ2-3

DNA: TGCAGTGCTAGATCTTGGACAGAAATTAACTATGGCTACACCTTC
CDR3: CSARSWTEINYGYTF
V: TRBV20-1
size: many
D: -
J: TRBJ1-2

DNA: TGTGCCAGCTCACCGACCCCAGGCATTACACTCTACGAGCAGTACTTC
CDR3: CASSPTPGITLYEQYF
V: TRBV18
size: few
D: -
J: TRBJ2-7

DNA: TGTGCCAGCAGCTTATATCGAGGGGAAAAACTGTTTTTT
CDR3: CASSLYRGEKLFF
V: TRBV7-2
size: -
D: -
J: TRBJ1-4

DNA: TGTGCCAGCAGCCAAAGTGTAGCGGGAGCGATGAACACCGGGGAGCTGTTTTTT
CDR3: CASSQSVAGAMNTGELFF
V: TRBV3-1
size: -
D: TRBD2
J: TRBJ2-2

DNA: TGCGCCAGCAGCTTGGGACTACTACTACAAGAGACCCAGTACTTC
CDR3: CASSLGLLLQETQYF
V: TRBV5-1
size: many
D: -
J: TRBJ2-5

DNA: TGTGCCAGCAGCTGGAGCGGGAGGTCCTACGAGCAGTACTTC
CDR3: CASSWSGRSYEQYF
V: TRBV11-2
size: -
D: TRBD2
J: TRBJ2-7

DNA: TGTGCCAGCAGCTTAGGAGGTTGGACTAGCGGCAATGAGCAGTTCTTC
CDR3: CASSLGGWTSGNEQFF
V: TRBV13
size: few
D: TRBD2
J: TRBJ2-1

DNA: TGTGCCAGCAGCTTGGGCGTCCTCTCCTACAATGAGCAGTTCTTC
CDR3: CASSLGVLSYNEQFF
V: TRBV5-8
size: few
D: -
J: TRBJ2-1

DNA: TGTGCCAGCAGTCGAACCCCGGGACAGGGGAGTACTGAGCAGTTCTTC
CDR3: CASSRTPGQGSTEQFF
V: TRBV7-3
size: few
D: TRBD1
J: TRBJ2-1

DNA: TGTGCCACCAGTGAGGGGGGCCCCTCAAGGACGACCGGGGAGCTGTTTTTT
CDR3: CATSEGGPSRTTGELFF
V: TRBV24-1
size: few
D: -
J: TRBJ2-2

DNA: TGTGCCACCGTCTCCCGGGAATCCACAGATACGCAGTATTTT
CDR3: CATVSRESTDTQYF
V: TRBV28
size: -
D: -
J: TRBJ2-3

DNA: TGTGCCAGCAGCTTATTGCCCTATGGCTACACCTTC
CDR3: CASSLLPYGYTF
V: TRBV7-8
size: -
D: -
J: TRBJ1-2

DNA: TGCAGCCTCTTAAGGGGTACTAGCAGCAATGAGCAGTTCTTC
CDR3: CSLLRGTSSNEQFF
V: TRBV29-1
size: many
D: -
J: TRBJ2-1

DNA: TGTGCCAGTAGACGCGAACTAGCGGCAGATACGCAGTATTTT
CDR3: CASRRELAADTQYF
V: TRBV19
size: -
D: TRBD2
J: TRBJ2-3